This T cell receptor (beta chain) derives from a study of cytomegalovirus exposure and HLA in healthy donors. Looking at the study overall: The Caucasian-associated ancestry cluster held over 80% of over 350 genotyped donors.

The PCR was carried out with 60 Vbeta primers and 13 Jbeta primers. Profiled with immunoSEQ multiplex PCR; TCRdb holds only in-frame clones, not every one. Among about 210,000 clones listed, around 80% were seen once. About this clone itself: Its antigen remains unidentified.

The CDR3 extends over 15 amino acids. The J segment lost 11 bases and the V segment lost 3 bases, leaving 12 bases of the junction unmatched. Germline CDR1 reads SNHLY; CDR2 reads FYNNEI. The study's findings and limits: Information on immune exposure was restricted to one variable (CMV serostatus).

The clonotype comes from a man aged 40-55 years in good health and CMV-seropositive. The specimen sequenced was PBMCs. The chain recombines TRBV2 with TRBJ1-1, with TRBD1 matching 10 bases. This CDR3 reads CASSEEVTGGGDAFF. The CDR3 nucleotides read TGTGCCAGCAGTGAGGAGGTGACAGGGGGCGGGGATGCTTTCTTT.